These T cell receptor beta chains were read from a single sample in a study of blood T cell repertoires in COVID-19. Method: immunoSEQ multiplex PCR; TCRdb's copy keeps in-frame clones and lacks some. The sample has tens of thousands of clones; approximately 88% are singletons. The sequencing input was peripheral blood. The receptors shown here come from a human donor in a cohort sampled during active COVID-19. CDR3s include the opening cysteine and the closing phenylalanine or tryptophan. Each record gives: V gene, CDR3 length, J gene, clone size, CDR3 protein. Clone size appears in some rows only: once, few, many, or a class for an expanded clone.

TRBV18	16	TRBJ2-6	NA	CASSPRAGSGANVLTF
TRBV5-6	14	TRBJ1-4	NA	CASSLGGASEKLFF
TRBV7-9	14	TRBJ2-3	NA	CAGGTSGSVDTQYF
TRBV3-1/TRBV3-2	14	TRBJ1-1	NA	CASRTGTANTEAFF
TRBV16	14	TRBJ1-5	NA	CASSEQGRNQPQHF
TRBV3-1/TRBV3-2	12	TRBJ2-2	NA	CASSPPQGELFF
TRBV28	14	TRBJ1-5	NA	CASSRGQGGQPQHF
TRBV7-3	16	TRBJ2-5	NA	CASSLIGRGVQETQYF
TRBV24-1	14	TRBJ2-3	NA	CATSDLTAGATQYF
TRBV5-4	14	TRBJ2-3	NA	CASSRASDTDTQYF
TRBV5-1	14	TRBJ2-1	NA	CASRETGDYNEQFF
TRBV2	13	TRBJ2-5	NA	CASSGNGRETQYF
TRBV12-3/TRBV12-4	13	TRBJ1-2	NA	CACGGQGNYGYTF
TRBV12-3/TRBV12-4	13	TRBJ2-3	NA	CASSLGARDTQYF
TRBV7-2	15	TRBJ2-7	NA	CASSLGRTDSYEQYF
TRBV2	15	TRBJ2-1	once	CASSEARDSYNEQFF
TRBV7-3	13	TRBJ2-7	NA	CASSGTDSYEQYF
TRBV5-4	12	TRBJ2-1	NA	CASSLPGNEQFF
TRBV30	12	TRBJ2-1	NA	CAWSVQGDEQFF
TRBV18	16	TRBJ2-1	NA	CASSRGLAGLYNEQFF
TRBV24-1	17	TRBJ2-3	NA	CATSDRALAGGTDTQYF
TRBV6-5	15	TRBJ2-3	NA	CASSTGTGSTDTQYF
TRBV6-5	14	TRBJ1-2	few	CASTRGGGIYGYTF
TRBV10-2	15	TRBJ1-5	NA	CASSVTGTGNQPQHF
TRBV27	19	TRBJ2-4	NA	CATRRAGTLGPLAKNIQYF
TRBV19	14	TRBJ2-2	NA	CASSIKGGAGELFF
TRBV3-1/TRBV3-2	13	TRBJ2-5	NA	CASSAQGLETQYF
TRBV3-1/TRBV3-2	15	TRBJ1-4	NA	CASSRGGLGDEKLFF
TRBV14	11	TRBJ2-7	NA	CASSLNYEQYF
TRBV1	16	TRBJ2-5	NA	CTSSFPGQHRQETQYF
TRBV11-2	17	TRBJ2-2	NA	CASSSSRQGVDTGELFF
TRBV6-5	12	TRBJ1-5	NA	CASRSENQPQHF
TRBV18	15	TRBJ2-3	NA	CASSLGAGYTDTQYF
TRBV4-1	17	TRBJ2-7	NA	CASSQTHQAENSYEQYF
TRBV5-6	16	TRBJ2-1	NA	CASSLRGGSSYNEQFF
TRBV6-5	16	TRBJ1-5	NA	CASSWAGTGMGQPQHF
TRBV6-5	14	TRBJ2-2	NA	CASSPGENTGELFF